The 8 T cell receptor beta chains listed next were all sequenced from one sample in a study of shared clonotypes between healthy human individuals. Sequenced by immunoSEQ multiplex PCR; TCRdb stores in-frame clones only, minus some. The repertoire holds 2 million to 2.5 million clones, with 90% to 97% as singletons. The sequenced material came from naive CD4+ T cells sorted from blood. As for subset: CD45RA+ positively selected. The receptors originated from a man aged 18 to 30 in good health.

To note about this clone: The sample holds other DNA sequences that translate to the same CDR3. This chain links TRBV27 with TRBJ1-6, with 10 bases that match TRBD1. The CDR3 loop spans 12 amino acids. Trimming at V came to 8 bases and at J to 12 bases, leaving 4 bases not matched to a gene. Germline V gene data show CDR1 as MNHEY and CDR2 as SMNVEV (reference sequence). The CDR3 sequence: CASRTGGLPLHF. CDR3 DNA sequence: TGTGCCAGCCGGACAGGGGGGTTACCCCTCCACTTT.

CDR3 amino acids: CASSFSGSSYEQYF. The CDR3 DNA sequence: TGTGCCAGCAGTTTTAGCGGGAGCAGCTACGAGCAGTACTTC. The chain recombines TRBV6-5 with TRBJ2-7, with 9 bases lining up with TRBD2. This CDR3 is built from 14 residues. V gave up 4 bases and J gave up 3 bases; unmatched junction bases: 4. Germline assignment: CDR1 MNHEY and CDR2 SVGAGI.

This chain joins TRBV10-3 and TRBJ1-5; the match to TRBD1 covers 7 bases. The CDR3 has 12 amino acids. Germline CDR1 and CDR2: ENHRY and SYGVKD. The junction had 8 bases not matched to a gene; V was cut back by 10 bases and J by 8 bases. The CDR3 sequence is CATATGFEPQHF. As DNA, the CDR3 is TGTGCCACCGCGACAGGGTTTGAGCCCCAGCATTTT.

The J gene is TRBJ2-7, the V gene TRBV2, with a tentative D call TRBD2 (7 bases). Between the trimmed V and J ends, which lost 6 bases and 7 bases, there was a span of 16 bases. The germline V gene has CDR1 SNHLY and CDR2 FYNNEI. This CDR3 comprises 13 residues. This chain's CDR3 is CASSQGGAGEQYF. Written as DNA, the CDR3 is TGTGCCAGCAGCCAAGGGGGGGCAGGAGAGCAGTACTTC.

In its sample, this clone was seen a few times. This chain joins TRBV6-6 and TRBJ1-5; D not resolved. Deletions cut 0 bases from V and 2 bases from J, with 11 bases between. CDR1 is MNHNY and CDR2 is SVGAGI in the germline V gene (reference sequence). The CDR3 is made up of 16 amino acids. CDR3 loop: CASSYSQPEGNQPQHF. CDR3 coding DNA: TGTGCCAGCAGTTACTCGCAACCCGAGGGCAATCAGCCCCAGCATTTT.

This sequence joins TRBV11-1 and TRBJ2-7, with D possibly TRBD2 on 5 matching bases. V lost 3 bases to trimming and J lost 0 bases, with 9 bases between them. CDR1 is SGHAT, CDR2 FQDESV, per germline (reference sequence). The CDR3 has 14 residues. The CDR3 DNA follows: TGTGCCAGCAGCTTTTTCGGGGACTCCTACGAGCAGTACTTC. Translating gives CASSFFGDSYEQYF.

The chain links TRBV10-3 to TRBJ2-1, with 12 bases that match TRBD1. CDR1 is ENHRY and CDR2 is SYGVKD in the germline V gene. The CDR3 spans 16 residues. J lost 8 bases, V lost 5 bases, and 10 bases had no gene match. The CDR3 DNA sequence: TGTGCCATCAGTTACGACGGGACAGGGGGCTCGGATGAGCAGTTCTTC. Translated, it gives CAISYDGTGGSDEQFF.

This clone was counted between two and nine times. The sample carries other DNA sequences with the same CDR3. The rearrangement links TRBV18 to TRBJ2-7, with D unclear. The V end was cut by 3 bases, the J end by 2 bases, with 5 bases between. CDR1 is KGHSH, CDR2 LQKENI, per germline. The CDR3 is 12 amino acids. In DNA, the CDR3 is TGTGCCAGCTCACCGGATACCTACGAGCAGTACTTC. It yields the protein CASSPDTYEQYF.